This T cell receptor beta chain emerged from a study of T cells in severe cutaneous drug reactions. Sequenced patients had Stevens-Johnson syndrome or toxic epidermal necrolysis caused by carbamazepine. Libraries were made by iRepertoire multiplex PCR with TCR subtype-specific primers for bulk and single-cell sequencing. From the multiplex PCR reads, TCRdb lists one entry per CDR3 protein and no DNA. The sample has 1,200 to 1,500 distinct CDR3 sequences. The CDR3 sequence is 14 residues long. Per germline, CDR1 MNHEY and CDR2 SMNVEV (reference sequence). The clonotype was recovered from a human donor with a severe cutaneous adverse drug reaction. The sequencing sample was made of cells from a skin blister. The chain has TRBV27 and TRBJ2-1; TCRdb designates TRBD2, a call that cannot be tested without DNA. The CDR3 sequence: CASSSSGGNYEQFF.